What follows describes a single T cell receptor (beta chain). Original methodology: How many nucleated cells were present was estimated from reference gene primer amplification. Assay used: immunoSEQ multiplex PCR; TCRdb lists only in-frame clones, some missing. V, J and clone size were drawn from that table, and D and trimming were deduced from the DNA. The sample has roughly 200,000 clones, 75% to 90% seen once. This specimen comes from a study of blood T cell repertoires in COVID-19. Study as a whole: Sites across the United States, Italy and Spain contributed samples from acute and convalescent COVID-19.

The ends lost 7 bases at V and 4 bases at J; junction bases unmatched: 3. Germline V gives CDR1 ENHRY, CDR2 SYGVKD. The CDR3 spans 13 residues. The sample consisted of peripheral blood. V gene TRBV10-3 combines with J gene TRBJ2-3, with 9 bases fitting TRBD2. The receptor's source is a woman in her fifties or sixties with acute or convalescent COVID-19. The CDR3 nucleotides are TGTGCCATCAACCTAGCGGGATCAGATACGCAGTATTTT. This gives the protein CAINLAGSDTQYF.